This TCR beta chain was obtained from a study of T-cell reconstitution after alpha-beta-depleted transplantation in children. Findings and limits, study-wide: About two months after transplant, alpha-beta T cells reportedly came from several hundred expanded graft clones. Surviving recipient cells, namely T cells and thymic progenitors, were the source of high day-60 TCRbeta diversity in some patients. T cells produced anew were the main source of T-cell counts and diversity one year after transplant.

For TCRbeta, the library was prepared with unique molecular identifiers. One entry per CDR3 protein results from TCRdb running MiXCR on the PCR reads. This sample carries fewer than 150,000 distinct CDR3 sequences, roughly 9% of them seen once, and the ten largest clones take about 25%. On this clonotype: The antigen is unknown.

V was trimmed by 0 bases and J by 1 base, leaving 18 bases between them. The CDR3 runs 17 residues. Germline V gene data show CDR1 as DFQATT and CDR2 as SNEGSKA (reference sequence). V and J are TRBV20-1 and TRBJ2-5, with D perhaps assigned TRBD1 or TRBD2 (5 bases each). The specimen comprised PBMCs, mostly from graft donor cells, sampled 180 days after TCRalphabeta/CD19-depleted stem cell transplant. This TCR was sampled from a girl under three years old who had a stem cell transplant for combined immunodeficiency, so the T cells may come from the graft donor. In nucleotides, the CDR3 is TGCAGTGCTAGAGATCGGGACGGTGCAACAACCCAAGAGACCCAGTACTTC. This translates into CSARDRDGATTQETQYF.